This T cell receptor (beta chain) was identified in a study of cytomegalovirus exposure and HLA in healthy donors (dated by TCRdb to 2016 to 2017). Study-wide context: In an earlier analysis of 550 to 750 of the donors, approximately 260 Gb of sequence data and roughly 100 million unique TCR beta sequences from 150 million to 200 million T cells were reported. An early release covering roughly 640 HLA-typed donors comprised about 300 gigabases of sequencing data and around 86 million unique TCR sequences. Of the roughly 400 genotyped donors, roughly 85% fell in the genetic ancestry cluster associated with self-reported Caucasian donors. The study aimed to test whether cataloging public T cell receptors could reveal signatures of past pathogen exposure. The T cell repertoires of under 750 subjects were profiled by immunosequencing and related to cytomegalovirus serostatus. A separate validation cohort of roughly 110 different subjects was used in addition to the roughly 640-subject first cohort. To predict cytomegalovirus infection status, the study brought together high-throughput TCR immunosequencing, statistical association of individual TCRs with disease status, and machine learning. A later analysis re-examined previously published TCR beta repertoires from more than 600 donors and added high-resolution HLA genotyping to investigate patterns of TCR occurrence. The later analysis used no new phenotypic data to find candidate immune exposures, relying instead on TCR beta sequences and their occurrence across donors. An earlier analysis of about 600 of the donors used high-throughput TCR beta sequencing to judge whether each TCR beta V gene segment behaved as functional or pseudogenic. Donor age, sex, ethnicity and CMV serostatus were collected together with the repertoire data. Genome-wide SNP genotypes for about three fifths of the roughly 700 donors were used in a later genetic analysis, which treated that subset as a discovery cohort. Every repertoire in the discovery cohort had been generated on one and the same sequencing platform. HLA typing covered class I and class II loci at four-digit resolution. Typing coverage varied by locus: roughly 620-630 donors for A, B, C, DRB1 and DQB1; under 550 for DQA1; more than 600 for DPA1; around 450 for DPB1. Because of strong linkage in the cohort, five DR-DQ haplotypes were treated as single units for association and clustering. Across around 400 genotyped donors of the cohort, an average of 235,054 unique TCR beta nucleotide sequences per donor were sequenced, and approximately 17% of those sequences were non-productive. The investigation overall reported the following: When HLA alleles, especially DR and DQ, strongly co-occurred, attributing TCR associations to individual alleles was difficult. Compared with the roughly 670-donor mean, donors in an Asian-associated ancestry cluster had fewer N-insertions in productive TCRs, according to a later genetic analysis. The study listed 150 to 200 TCR beta chains as associated with cytomegalovirus. A later genetic analysis associated a missense DCLRE1C variant with V-gene and J-gene trimming of TCR beta chains, and an independent cohort replicated the association. A further reported finding was that TCR beta sequences accurately predicted the HLA-A and HLA-B alleles for most subjects in the first cohort. A later analysis associated 16,951 TCR beta sequences with specific HLA alleles at a false discovery rate of 0.05. Because HLA typing was unavailable for some donors at each locus, only the typed subset was used in association tests. Compared with equally common non-associated chains, HLA-associated TCR beta chains in a later analysis were more clonally expanded and had lower generation probabilities. Most TCR sequences were seen in very few donors, while some public TCRs were found in many individuals. Presence/absence analyses assumed roughly uniform sequencing depth across donors, an assumption that may not hold. Immune exposure information for the cohort was limited to CMV serostatus. Cytomegalovirus status was reported to be diagnosed by the classifier with high specificity and sensitivity in both the original and validation cohorts. In an earlier analysis of approximately 590 of the donors, most TCR beta V segments appeared in productive rearrangements about 87% or about 30% of the time, broadly matching IMGT annotations. A later analysis found that most CMV-associated TCR beta chains appeared HLA-restricted, with HLA associations seemingly driven largely by CMV exposure. The cohort was sequenced for TCR beta chains only, and without alpha or paired-chain data the features that could be detected were limited. In a later analysis, several top co-occurrence clusters were reported to appear linked to parvovirus B19, influenza, CMV and Epstein-Barr virus. The earlier analysis of about 600 of the donors excluded roughly 17 rarely observed V segments, including chromosome 9 orphons, because counts were too low. Correlated functional status among segregating V segments might reflect linkage disequilibrium, but an unknown experimental factor could not be ruled out. A few of the identified cytomegalovirus-associated TCR beta chains were confirmed in vitro to be specific for cytomegalovirus antigens. A later analysis found that TCR association rates varied across HLA loci, with DRB1 alleles showing the most associated TCRs and HLA-C alleles the fewest. A cluster of highly shared sequence variants was judged likely to be a technical artifact of the sequencing pipeline. According to the authors, the approach could potentially be generalized to other disease states and immunological phenotypes.

The cohort consisted of 650 to 700 healthy bone marrow donors. At the time of sampling, every cohort member was nominally healthy, though immune exposures that went unrecorded were likely present. The donor tested CMV seropositive, placing the donor among the 250 to 350 seropositive members of the cohort. Every donor gave a peripheral blood sample, and the peripheral blood mononuclear cells from that sample were used for TCR beta sequencing. The Qiagen DNeasy Blood Extraction Kit was used to extract genomic DNA from the blood cell samples. Concerning this clone itself: What antigen it recognizes has not been identified. No base quality information exists; no much larger clone differs at one position.

Library preparation was by the immunoSEQ multiplex PCR assay. The multiplex PCR relied on a mix of 60 forward primers for TCR Vbeta segments and 13 reverse primers for TCR Jbeta segments. A multiplex PCR assay on genomic DNA amplified the CDR3 region of rearranged TCR beta genes. The amplified TCR beta libraries were sequenced on the Illumina HiSeq System as 87-base-pair reads. Regarding the original processing steps: In a later analysis, 70 million to 95 million unique TCR beta chains were counted across the 500 to 850 repertoires, and about 9.9 million of these chains were shared by at least two donors. To remove PCR and sequencing errors, raw reads were error-corrected and collapsed into unique sequences using a nearest-neighbor algorithm that merged closely related sequences. To assign V, D and J gene segments, CDR3 sequences were aligned to IMGT reference sequences. For a sequence to be retained, at least a six-nucleotide match to both a V gene segment and a J gene segment was required. Rearrangements were classified as productive when the CDR3 lacked stop codons and remained in frame with V and J, and all other rearrangements were classified as non-productive. CDR3 was defined by IMGT convention, running from the second conserved V-encoded cysteine to the conserved J-encoded phenylalanine. The earlier analysis of some 600 of the donors excluded sequences that lacked an unambiguous match to a single V gene segment. In an earlier analysis of roughly 500 of the donors, V segments were called functional above 56.7% productive rearrangements and were called segregating when the between-donor standard deviation exceeded 5%. A statistical classification framework was built for diagnosing cytomegalovirus status from the catalog of TCR beta chain sequences. In a later analysis, V and J genes were assigned by comparing TCR nucleotide sequences against IMGT/GENE-DB human TR gene sequences. A later analysis assigned CDR3 sequences and most-parsimonious VDJ recombination scenarios with the TCRdist pipeline. A later analysis defined each TCR beta chain by its CDR3 amino acid sequence plus V-gene family, and excluded reads lacking a unique V-gene family. As a way to deal with suspected cross-contamination and a sequencing artifact, a later analysis dropped 450 to 700 nucleotide sequences that were highly shared and had low generation probability. A later analysis calculated a clonal expansion index for each public chain from normalized within-repertoire ranks of inferred template counts. A later analysis computed generation probabilities with a VDJ recombination model fitted to out-of-frame rearrangements, and checked the results against IGoR. Hypergeometric tests were used in a later analysis to score TCR-TCR, TCR-HLA and TCR-CMV co-occurrence, with a repertoire-size bias correction applied to the TCR pairs. In a later analysis, false discovery rates were estimated by permuting HLA or CMV assignments 20 times. In a later analysis, co-occurring TCRs were grouped with DBSCAN, and TCRdist sequence similarity was added when clustering was performed within HLA-allele-positive subsets. For co-occurrence clustering, repertoires with fewer than 30,000 or more than 120,000 public chains were excluded, along with several repertoires with anomalous nucleotide sharing. In TCRdb, the immuneACCESS table is reduced to in-frame sequences with V and J assigned. These tables do not hold every clone; where another copy was compared, an unresolved V gene accounts for under half, and the others remain unexplained. That table supplies the V and J calls and clone size; D and trimming were determined from the DNA. This sample holds some 81,000 clones; roughly two thirds were observed only once. The ten largest clonotypes hold more than 15% of the sample.

The clonotype comes from a woman aged 40-49 years in good health and CMV-seropositive. Sequencing was performed on PBMCs.

The bases are TGTGCCAGCAGTGCCCGCGGGGTCCGGCGGGGGGGCACAGATACGCAGTATTTT. Its protein product is CASSARGVRRGGTDTQYF. The V and J segments used are TRBV25-1 and TRBJ2-3; 8 central bases correspond to TRBD2. Spanning cysteine to phenylalanine, the CDR3 consists of 18 amino acids. Only CDR3 DNA remains: 54 bases, in frame from the first base. The germline V gene sets CDR1 to MGHDK and CDR2 to SYGVNS. Trimming leaves V shorter by 4 bases and J shorter by 1 base, with the junction holding 13 bases beyond the gene matches.